This TCR beta chain came from a study of OX40 agonist ivuxolimab in advanced cancers. Study conclusions and caveats: What antigens the expanded peripheral T cells recognized was never established. In the 0.1-3.0 mg/kg groups, partial responders showed among the lowest expansion.

A note on this clone: Its specificity is not known.

No patient had autoimmune disease or received systemic immunosuppression. Researchers took blood at baseline, on cycle 4 day 1, and on cycle 7 day 1. The method was immunoSEQ multiplex PCR; TCRdb's version includes in-frame clones alone and lacks a portion of them. Of about 82,000 clones in the sample, 90% to 95% were seen once. The clonotype originates from an adult with an advanced solid tumor such as melanoma, head and neck, liver or kidney cancer. This sample comprised CD4+ or CD8+ T cells sorted from blood, obtained in a trial of the OX40 agonist ivuxolimab.

CDR3 amino acids: CAWSLSGPEQYF. CDR3 nucleotide sequence: TGTGCCTGGAGTCTTAGCGGCCCCGAGCAGTACTTC. V and J are TRBV30 and TRBJ2-7; maybe TRBD2 (6 bases). CDR1 and CDR2 from the germline V gene are GTSNPN and SVGIG (reference sequence). V shed 2 bases and J shed 6 bases, with 11 bases lying between them. The CDR3 loop spans 12 amino acids. Looking up the rest from reference TRBV30 and TRBJ2-7 gives the full variable domain: SQTIHQWPATLVQPVGSPLSLECTVEGTSNPNLYWYRQAAGRGLQLLFYSVGIGQISSEVPQNLSASRPQDRQFILSSKKLLLSDSGFYLCAWSLSGPEQYFGPGTRLTVT.